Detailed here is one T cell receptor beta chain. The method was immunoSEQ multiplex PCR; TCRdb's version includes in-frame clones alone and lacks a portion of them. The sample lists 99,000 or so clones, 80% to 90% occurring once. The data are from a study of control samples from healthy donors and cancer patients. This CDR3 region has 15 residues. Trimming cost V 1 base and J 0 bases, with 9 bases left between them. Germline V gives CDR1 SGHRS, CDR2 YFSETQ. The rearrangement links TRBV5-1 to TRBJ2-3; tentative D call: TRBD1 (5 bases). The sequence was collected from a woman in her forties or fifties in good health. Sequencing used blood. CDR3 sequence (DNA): TGCGCCAGCAGCTTGTTAGGGGTAAGCACAGATACGCAGTATTTT. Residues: CASSLLGVSTDTQYF.